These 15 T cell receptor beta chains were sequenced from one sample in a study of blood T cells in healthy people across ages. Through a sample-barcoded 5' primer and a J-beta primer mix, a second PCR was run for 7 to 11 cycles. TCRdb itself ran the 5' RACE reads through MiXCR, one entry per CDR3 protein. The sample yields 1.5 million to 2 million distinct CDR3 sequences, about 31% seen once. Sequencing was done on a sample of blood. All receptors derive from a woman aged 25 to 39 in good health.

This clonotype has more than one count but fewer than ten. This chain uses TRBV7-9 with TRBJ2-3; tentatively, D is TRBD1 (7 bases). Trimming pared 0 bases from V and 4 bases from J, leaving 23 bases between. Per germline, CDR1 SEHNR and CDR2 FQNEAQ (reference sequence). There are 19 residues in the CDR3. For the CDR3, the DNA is TGTGCCAGCAGCTTAGCCGGGGGTTTCGGGACAGATCCCCCAGATACGCAGTATTTT. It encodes CASSLAGGFGTDPPDTQYF. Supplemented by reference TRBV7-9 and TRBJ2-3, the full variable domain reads DTGVSQNPRHKITKRGQNVTFRCDPISEHNRLYWYRQTLGQGPEFLTYFQNEAQLEKSRLLSDRFSAERPKGSFSTLEIQRTEQGDSAMYLCASSLAGGFGTDPPDTQYFGPGTRLTVL.

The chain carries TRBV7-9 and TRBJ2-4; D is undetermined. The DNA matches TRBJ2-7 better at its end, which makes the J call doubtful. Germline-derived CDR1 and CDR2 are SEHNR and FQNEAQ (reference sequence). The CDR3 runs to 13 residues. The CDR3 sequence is CASSLSSYSEQYF. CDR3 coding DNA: TGTGCCAGCAGCTTAAGTAGTTATAGCGAGCAGTACTTC.

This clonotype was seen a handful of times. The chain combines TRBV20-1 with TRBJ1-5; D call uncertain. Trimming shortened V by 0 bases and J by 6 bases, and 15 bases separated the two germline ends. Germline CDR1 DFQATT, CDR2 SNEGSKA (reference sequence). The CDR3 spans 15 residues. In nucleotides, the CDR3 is TGCAGTGCTAGAGAAAATAGAGGGTTGCCTCAGCCCCAGCATTTT. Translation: CSARENRGLPQPQHF.

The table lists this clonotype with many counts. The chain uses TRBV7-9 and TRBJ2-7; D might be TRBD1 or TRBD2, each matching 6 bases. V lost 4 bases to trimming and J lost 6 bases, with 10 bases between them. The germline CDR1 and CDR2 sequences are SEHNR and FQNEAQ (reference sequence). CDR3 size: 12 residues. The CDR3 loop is CASSSPGAEQYF. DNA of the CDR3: TGTGCCAGCAGCTCTCCGGGGGCCGAGCAGTACTTC.

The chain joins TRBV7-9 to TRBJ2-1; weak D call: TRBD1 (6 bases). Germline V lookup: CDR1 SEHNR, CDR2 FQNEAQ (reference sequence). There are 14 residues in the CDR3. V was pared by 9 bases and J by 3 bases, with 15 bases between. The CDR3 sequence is CASTGLVVYNEQFF. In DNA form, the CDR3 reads TGTGCCAGTACAGGGCTTGTGGTCTACAATGAGCAGTTCTTC.

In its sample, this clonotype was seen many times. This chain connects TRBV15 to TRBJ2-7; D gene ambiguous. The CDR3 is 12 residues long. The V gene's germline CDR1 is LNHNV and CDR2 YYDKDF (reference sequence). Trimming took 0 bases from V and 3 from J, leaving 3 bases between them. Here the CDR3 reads CATSRDHYEQYF. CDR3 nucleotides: TGTGCCACCAGCAGAGACCACTACGAGCAGTACTTC.

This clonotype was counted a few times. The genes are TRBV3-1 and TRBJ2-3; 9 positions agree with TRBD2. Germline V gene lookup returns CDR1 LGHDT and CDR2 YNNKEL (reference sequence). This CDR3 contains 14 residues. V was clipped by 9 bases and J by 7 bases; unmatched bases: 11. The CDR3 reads CASTLAGHSHTQYF. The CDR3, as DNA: TGTGCCAGTACTCTAGCGGGGCACTCACATACGCAGTATTTT.

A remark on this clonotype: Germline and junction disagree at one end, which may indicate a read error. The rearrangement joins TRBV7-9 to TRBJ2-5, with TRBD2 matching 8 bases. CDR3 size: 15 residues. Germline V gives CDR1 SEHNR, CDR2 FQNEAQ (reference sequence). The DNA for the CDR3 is TGTGCCGGCAGCTCCGAGCGGGGGACTGTAGAGACCCAGTACTTC. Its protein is CAGSSERGTVETQYF.

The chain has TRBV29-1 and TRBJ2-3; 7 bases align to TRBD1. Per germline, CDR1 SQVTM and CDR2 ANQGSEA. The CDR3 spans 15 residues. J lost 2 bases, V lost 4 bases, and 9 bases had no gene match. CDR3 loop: CSVAKRQGDTDTQYF. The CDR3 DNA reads TGCAGCGTTGCGAAAAGACAGGGCGACACAGATACGCAGTATTTT.

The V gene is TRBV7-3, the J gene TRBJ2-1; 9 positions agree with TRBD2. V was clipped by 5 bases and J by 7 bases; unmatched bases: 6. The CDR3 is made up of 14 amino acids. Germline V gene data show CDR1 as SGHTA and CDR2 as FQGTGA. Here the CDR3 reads CASSPGGGVNEQFF. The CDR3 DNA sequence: TGTGCCAGCAGCCCGGGCGGGGGGGTGAATGAGCAGTTCTTC. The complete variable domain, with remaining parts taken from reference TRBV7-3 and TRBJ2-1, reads GAGVSQTPSNKVTEKGKYVELRCDPISGHTALYWYRQSLGQGPEFLIYFQGTGAADDSGLPNDRFFAVRPEGSVSTLKIQRTERGDSAVYLCASSPGGGVNEQFFGPGTRLTVL.

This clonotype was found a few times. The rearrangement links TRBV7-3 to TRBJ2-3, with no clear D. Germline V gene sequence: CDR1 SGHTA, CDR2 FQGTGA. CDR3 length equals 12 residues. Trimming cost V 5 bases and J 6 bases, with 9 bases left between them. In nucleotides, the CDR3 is TGTGCCAGCAGCGACGGCCAGGATACGCAGTATTTT. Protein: CASSDGQDTQYF.

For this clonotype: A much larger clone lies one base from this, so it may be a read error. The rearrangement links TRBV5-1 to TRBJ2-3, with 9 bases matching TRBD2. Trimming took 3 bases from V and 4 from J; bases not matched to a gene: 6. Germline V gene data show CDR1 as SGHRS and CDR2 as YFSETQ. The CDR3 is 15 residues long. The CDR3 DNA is TGCGCCAGCAGCTCGACAGCGGGAGGTGCAGATACGCAGTATTTT. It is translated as CASSSTAGGADTQYF.

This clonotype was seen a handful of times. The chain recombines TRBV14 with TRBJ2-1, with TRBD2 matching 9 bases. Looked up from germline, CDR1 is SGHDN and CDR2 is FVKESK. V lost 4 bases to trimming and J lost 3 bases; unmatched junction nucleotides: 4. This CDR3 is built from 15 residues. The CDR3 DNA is TGTGCCAGCAGCCCCAGCGGGAGGCTCTACAATGAGCAGTTCTTC. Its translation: CASSPSGRLYNEQFF.

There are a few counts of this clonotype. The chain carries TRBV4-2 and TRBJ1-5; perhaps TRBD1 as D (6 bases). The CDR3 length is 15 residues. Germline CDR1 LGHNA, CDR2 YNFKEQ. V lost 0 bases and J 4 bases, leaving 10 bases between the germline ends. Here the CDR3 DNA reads TGTGCCAGCAGCCAAGAAACAGGGCAGAATCAGCCCCAGCATTTT. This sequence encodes CASSQETGQNQPQHF.

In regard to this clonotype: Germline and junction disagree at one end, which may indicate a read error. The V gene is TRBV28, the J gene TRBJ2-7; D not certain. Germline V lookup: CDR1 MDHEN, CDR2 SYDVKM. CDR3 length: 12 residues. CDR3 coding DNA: TGCGCCAGCAGTCCCAGGTATAACGAGCAGTACTTC. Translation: CASSPRYNEQYF. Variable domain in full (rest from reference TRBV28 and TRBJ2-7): DVKVTQSSRYLVKRTGEKVFLECVQDMDHENMFWYRQDPGLGLRLIYFSYDVKMKEKGDIPEGYSVSREKKERFSLILESASTNQTSMYLCASSPRYNEQYFGPGTRLTVT.